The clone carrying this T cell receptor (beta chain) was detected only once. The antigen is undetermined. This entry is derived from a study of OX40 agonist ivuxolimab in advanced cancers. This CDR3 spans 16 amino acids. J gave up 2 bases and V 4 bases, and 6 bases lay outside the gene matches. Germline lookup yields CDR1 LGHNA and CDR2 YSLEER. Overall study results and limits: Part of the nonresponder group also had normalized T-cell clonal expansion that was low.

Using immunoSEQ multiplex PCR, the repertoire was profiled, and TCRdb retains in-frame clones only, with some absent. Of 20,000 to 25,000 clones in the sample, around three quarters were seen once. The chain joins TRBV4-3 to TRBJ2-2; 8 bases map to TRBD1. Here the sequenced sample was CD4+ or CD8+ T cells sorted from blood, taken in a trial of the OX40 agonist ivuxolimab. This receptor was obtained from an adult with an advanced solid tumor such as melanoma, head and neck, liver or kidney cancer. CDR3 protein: CASSPGTGTNTGELFF. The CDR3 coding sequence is TGCGCCAGCAGCCCCGGGACAGGCACAAACACCGGGGAGCTGTTTTTT.